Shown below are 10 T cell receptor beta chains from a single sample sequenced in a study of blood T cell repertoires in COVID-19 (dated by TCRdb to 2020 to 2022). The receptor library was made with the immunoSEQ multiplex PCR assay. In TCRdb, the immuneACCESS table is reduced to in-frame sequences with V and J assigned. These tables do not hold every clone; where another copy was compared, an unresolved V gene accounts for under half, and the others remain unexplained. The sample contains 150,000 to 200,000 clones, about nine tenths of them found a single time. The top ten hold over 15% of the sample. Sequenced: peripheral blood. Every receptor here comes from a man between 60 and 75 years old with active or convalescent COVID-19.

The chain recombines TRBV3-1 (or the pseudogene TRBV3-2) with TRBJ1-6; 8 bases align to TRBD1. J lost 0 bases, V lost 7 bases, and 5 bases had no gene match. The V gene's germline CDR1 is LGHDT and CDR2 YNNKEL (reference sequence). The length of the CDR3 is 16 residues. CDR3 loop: CASTQGASSYNSPLHF. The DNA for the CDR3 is TGTGCCAGCACTCAGGGGGCCAGCTCCTATAATTCACCCCTCCACTTT.

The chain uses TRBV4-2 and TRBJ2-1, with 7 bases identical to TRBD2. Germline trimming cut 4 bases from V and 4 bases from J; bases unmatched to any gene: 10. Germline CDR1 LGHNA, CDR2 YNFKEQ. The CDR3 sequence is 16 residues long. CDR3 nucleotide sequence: TGTGCCAGCAGCCCCGGGGGGAGCGGGGTATACAATGAGCAGTTCTTC. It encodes CASSPGGSGVYNEQFF.

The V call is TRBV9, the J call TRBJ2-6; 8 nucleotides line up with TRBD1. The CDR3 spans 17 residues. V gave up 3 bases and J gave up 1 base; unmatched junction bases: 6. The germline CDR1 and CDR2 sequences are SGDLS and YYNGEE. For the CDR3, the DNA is TGTGCCAGCAGCGCAGTAAGACAGGGGTCTGGGGCCAACGTCCTGACTTTC. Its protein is CASSAVRQGSGANVLTF.

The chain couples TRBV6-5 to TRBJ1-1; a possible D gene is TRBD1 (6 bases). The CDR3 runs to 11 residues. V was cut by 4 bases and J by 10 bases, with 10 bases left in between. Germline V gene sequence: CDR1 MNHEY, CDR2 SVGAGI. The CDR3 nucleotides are TGTGCCAGCAGTTGGGAAGGGGGAGCTTTCTTT. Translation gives CASSWEGGAFF.

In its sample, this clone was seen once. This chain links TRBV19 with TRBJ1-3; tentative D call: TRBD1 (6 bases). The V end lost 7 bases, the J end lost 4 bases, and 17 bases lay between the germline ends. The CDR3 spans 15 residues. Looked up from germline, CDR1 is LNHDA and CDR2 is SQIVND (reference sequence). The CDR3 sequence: CASKMRGAVGNTIYF. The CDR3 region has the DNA TGTGCCAGTAAGATGCGGGGGGCTGTCGGAAACACCATATATTTT.

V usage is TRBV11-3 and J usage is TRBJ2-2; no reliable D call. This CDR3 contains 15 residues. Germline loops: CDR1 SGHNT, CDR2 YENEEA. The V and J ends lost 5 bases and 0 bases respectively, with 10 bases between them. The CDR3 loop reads CASSREAANTGELFF. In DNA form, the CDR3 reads TGTGCCAGCAGCCGCGAGGCTGCGAACACCGGGGAGCTGTTTTTT. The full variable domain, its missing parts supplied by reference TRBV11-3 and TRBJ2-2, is EAGVVQSPRYKIIEKKQPVAFWCNPISGHNTLYWYLQNLGQGPELLIRYENEEAVDDSQLPKDRFSAERLKGVDSTLKIQPAELGDSAVYLCASSREAANTGELFFGEGSRLTVL.

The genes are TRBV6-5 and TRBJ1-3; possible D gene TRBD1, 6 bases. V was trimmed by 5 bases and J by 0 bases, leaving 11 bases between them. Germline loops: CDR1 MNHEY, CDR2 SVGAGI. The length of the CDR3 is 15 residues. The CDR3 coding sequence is TGTGCCAGCAGTCTCGGACAGTTCTCTGGAAACACCATATATTTT. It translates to CASSLGQFSGNTIYF.

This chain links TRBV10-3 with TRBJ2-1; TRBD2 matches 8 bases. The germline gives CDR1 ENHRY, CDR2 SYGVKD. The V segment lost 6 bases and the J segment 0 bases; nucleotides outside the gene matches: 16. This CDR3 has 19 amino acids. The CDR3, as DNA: TGTGCCATCAGCACCGACTTATTTAGCGGGAAAAGCTCCTACAATGAGCAGTTCTTC. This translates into CAISTDLFSGKSSYNEQFF.

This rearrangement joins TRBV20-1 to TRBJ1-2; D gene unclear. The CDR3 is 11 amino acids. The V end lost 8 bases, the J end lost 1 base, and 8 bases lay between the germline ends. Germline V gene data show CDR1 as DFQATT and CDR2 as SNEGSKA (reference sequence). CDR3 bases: TGCAGTCCGGACTATAACTATGGCTACACCTTC. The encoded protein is CSPDYNYGYTF.

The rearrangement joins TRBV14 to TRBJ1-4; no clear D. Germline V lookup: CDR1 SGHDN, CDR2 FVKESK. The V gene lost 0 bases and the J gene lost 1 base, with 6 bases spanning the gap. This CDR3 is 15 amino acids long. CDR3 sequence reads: CASSQEGRTNEKLFF. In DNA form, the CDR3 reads TGTGCCAGCAGCCAAGAGGGCAGAACTAATGAAAAACTGTTTTTT.